This TCR beta chain is from a study of cytomegalovirus exposure and HLA in healthy donors. The CDR3 has 14 amino acids. Germline V gives CDR1 MNHEY, CDR2 SVGAGI. V shed 6 bases and J 6 bases; nucleotides not matched to a gene: 4. The study, taken as a whole, reports: TCR beta chain V- and J-gene trimming was linked, in a later analysis, to a missense variant in DCLRE1C. Another analysis was done later, and it associated roughly 15,000 TCR beta sequences with HLA alleles at 0.05 false discovery rate.

The PCR ran on 60 Vbeta and 13 Jbeta primers. Using immunoSEQ multiplex PCR, the repertoire was profiled, and TCRdb retains in-frame clones only, with some absent. The sample yields under 200,000 clones, roughly 83% seen once. Concerning this clone itself: Its antigen is not identified.

Sample: PBMCs. This chain joins TRBV6-5 and TRBJ2-2; 10 bases agree with TRBD2. The sequence was collected from a woman aged 45-65 years in good health and CMV-seronegative. CDR3 coding DNA: TGTGCCAGCAGACCTCTAGCGGGGGCCGGGGAGCTGTTTTTT. This sequence encodes CASRPLAGAGELFF.